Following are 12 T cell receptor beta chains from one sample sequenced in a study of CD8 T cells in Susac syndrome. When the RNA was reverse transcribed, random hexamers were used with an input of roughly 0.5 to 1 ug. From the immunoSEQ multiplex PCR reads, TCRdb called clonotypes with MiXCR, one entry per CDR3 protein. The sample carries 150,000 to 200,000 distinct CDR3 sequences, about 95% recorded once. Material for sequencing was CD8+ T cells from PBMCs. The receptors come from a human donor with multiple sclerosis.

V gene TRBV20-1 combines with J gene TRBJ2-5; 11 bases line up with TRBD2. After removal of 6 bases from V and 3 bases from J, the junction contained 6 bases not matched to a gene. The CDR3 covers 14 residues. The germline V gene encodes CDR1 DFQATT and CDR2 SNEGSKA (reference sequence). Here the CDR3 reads CSAHRGLAEETQYF. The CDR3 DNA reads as TGCAGTGCCCACAGGGGACTAGCGGAAGAGACCCAGTACTTC.

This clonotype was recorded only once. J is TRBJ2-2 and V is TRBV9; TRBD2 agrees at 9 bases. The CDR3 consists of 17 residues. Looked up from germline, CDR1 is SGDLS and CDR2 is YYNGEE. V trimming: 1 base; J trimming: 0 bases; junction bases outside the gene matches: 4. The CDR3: CASSVKREAPNTGELFF. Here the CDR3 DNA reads TGTGCCAGCAGCGTAAAGCGGGAGGCCCCGAACACCGGGGAGCTGTTTTTT.

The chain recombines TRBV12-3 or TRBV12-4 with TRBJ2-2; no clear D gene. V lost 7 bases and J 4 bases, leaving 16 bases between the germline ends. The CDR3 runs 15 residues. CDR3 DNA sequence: TGTGCCAGCATTTCCTGGATAGCCTTCACCGGGGAGCTGTTTTTT. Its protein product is CASISWIAFTGELFF.

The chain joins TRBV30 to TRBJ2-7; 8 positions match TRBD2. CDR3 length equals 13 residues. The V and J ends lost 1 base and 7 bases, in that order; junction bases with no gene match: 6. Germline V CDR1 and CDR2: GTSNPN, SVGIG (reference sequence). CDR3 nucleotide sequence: TGTGCCTGGAGTGGAAGCGGGAGTTGGGAGCAGTACTTC. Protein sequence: CAWSGSGSWEQYF.

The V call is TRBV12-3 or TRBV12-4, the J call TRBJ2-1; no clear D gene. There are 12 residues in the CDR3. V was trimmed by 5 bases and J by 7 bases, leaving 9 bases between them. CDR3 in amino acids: CASSGSENEQFF. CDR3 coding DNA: TGTGCCAGCAGTGGAAGTGAGAATGAGCAGTTCTTC.

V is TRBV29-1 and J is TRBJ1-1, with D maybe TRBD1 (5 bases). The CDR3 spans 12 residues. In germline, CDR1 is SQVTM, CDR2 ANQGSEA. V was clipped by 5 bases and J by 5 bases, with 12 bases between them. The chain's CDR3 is CSVSSGGTEAFF. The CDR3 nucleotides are TGCAGCGTTTCCTCGGGGGGGACTGAAGCTTTCTTT.

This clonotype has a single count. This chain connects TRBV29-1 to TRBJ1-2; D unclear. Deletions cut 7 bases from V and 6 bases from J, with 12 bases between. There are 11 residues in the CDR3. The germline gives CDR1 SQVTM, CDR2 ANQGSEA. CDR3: CSGSGPDGYTF. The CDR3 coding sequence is TGCAGCGGAAGCGGGCCGGATGGCTACACCTTC.

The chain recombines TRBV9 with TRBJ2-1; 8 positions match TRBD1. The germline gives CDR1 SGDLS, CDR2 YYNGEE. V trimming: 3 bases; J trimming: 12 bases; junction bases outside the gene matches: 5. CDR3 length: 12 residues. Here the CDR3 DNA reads TGTGCCAGCAGCGCGCAGGGGGCTTGGCAGTTCTTC. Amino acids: CASSAQGAWQFF.

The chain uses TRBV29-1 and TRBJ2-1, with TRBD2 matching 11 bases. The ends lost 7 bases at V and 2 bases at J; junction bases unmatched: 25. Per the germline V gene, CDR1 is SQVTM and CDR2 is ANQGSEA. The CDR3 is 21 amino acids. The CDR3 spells CSARAPTSGRGGDPTYNEQFF. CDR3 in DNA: TGCAGCGCGAGGGCCCCAACTAGCGGGAGAGGAGGGGACCCTACCTACAATGAGCAGTTCTTC.

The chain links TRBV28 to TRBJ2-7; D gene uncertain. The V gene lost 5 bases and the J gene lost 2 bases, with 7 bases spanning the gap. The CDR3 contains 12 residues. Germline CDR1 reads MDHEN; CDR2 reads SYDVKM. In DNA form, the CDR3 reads TGTGCCAGCAGTGGAAGCCCCTACGAGCAGTACTTC. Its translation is CASSGSPYEQYF.

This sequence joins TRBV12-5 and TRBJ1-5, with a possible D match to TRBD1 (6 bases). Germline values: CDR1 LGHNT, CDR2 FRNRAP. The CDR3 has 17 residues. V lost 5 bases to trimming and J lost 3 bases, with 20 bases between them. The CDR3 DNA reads TGTGCTAGTGGTCTAGCCCTGACAGGAGTTCCCAATCAGCCCCAGCATTTT. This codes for CASGLALTGVPNQPQHF.

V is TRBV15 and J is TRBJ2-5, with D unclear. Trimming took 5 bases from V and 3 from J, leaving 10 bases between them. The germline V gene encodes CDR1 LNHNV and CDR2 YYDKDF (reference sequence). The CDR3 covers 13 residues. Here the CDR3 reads CATSGGKKETQYF. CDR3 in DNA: TGTGCCACCAGCGGTGGGAAGAAAGAGACCCAGTACTTC.